Included here is one T cell receptor (beta chain) sequence, with context. The CDR3 loop spans 18 amino acids. V was clipped by 6 bases and J by 1 base, with 25 bases between them. Germline V CDR1 and CDR2: SEHNR, FQNEAQ (reference sequence). This entry belongs to a study of somatic mutations in cytotoxic T cells in rheumatoid arthritis. Study background: Flow cytometric sorting isolated some V beta antibody-stained T-cell populations at nearly 100% purity, and among them were V beta1+ cells that underwent TCRB sequencing.

Assay: immunoSEQ multiplex PCR; the TCRdb copy retains only in-frame clones and omits some. The repertoire includes over 10,000 clones, 70% to 80% of them detected once, and roughly an eighth sits in the top ten. Input material: CD8+ T cells sorted from blood. This rearrangement joins TRBV7-9 to TRBJ2-7, with D perhaps TRBD2 (6 bases). The TCR was taken from a man between 50 and 59 years old in good health. CDR3 DNA sequence: TGTGCCAGCAGGCCGAGAATTCGGCGGGATCGGGGATCCTACGAGCAGTACTTC. It codes for CASRPRIRRDRGSYEQYF.